This T cell receptor (beta chain) is drawn from a study of blood T cell repertoires in COVID-19. Study as a whole: Samples taken during acute and convalescent COVID-19 were collected in the United States, Italy and Spain. The analysed material was cDNA or gDNA that came from T cells, B-cell-depleted T cells, or PBMCs.

Losses at the gene ends were 6 bases for V and 2 bases for J; bases not matched to a gene: 9. CDR1 is WNHNN, CDR2 SYGVQD, per germline (reference sequence). CDR3 length: 18 amino acids. Original methodology: Counts of nucleated cells, estimated from reference gene primer amplification, were obtained. The table came from immunoSEQ multiplex PCR; TCRdb's copy has only in-frame clones and leaves some out. That table is the source of V, J and clone size, and D and trimming were worked out from the DNA. The table records 50,000 to 75,000 clones, roughly 89% of them present only once. The sequencing input was peripheral blood. This TCR came from a human donor in a cohort sampled during active COVID-19. The chain uses TRBV10-1 and TRBJ2-1; TRBD2 agrees at 14 bases. The CDR3, as DNA: TGCGCCAGCAGCACCGGGACTAGCGGGAGTGGACCCTACAATGAGCAGTTCTTC. Protein product: CASSTGTSGSGPYNEQFF.